These T cell receptor beta chains were read from a single sample in a study of T cell changes during pregnancy in multiple sclerosis. Generated by immunoSEQ multiplex PCR, the TCRdb table keeps only in-frame clones and is missing some. This sample has 35,000 to 45,000 clones, with 90% found just once. The sample here was peripheral blood, taken in the third trimester of pregnancy. The source is a female donor in good health, enrolled as a control in a pregnancy study. CDR3s include the opening cysteine and the closing phenylalanine or tryptophan. The order of the fields is D gene, V gene, J gene, clone size, CDR3 DNA, CDR3 protein. A D gene is named only where the DNA matches it firmly. A row's size may be missing; if present it is once, few, many or a size class.

>NA|TRBV29-1|TRBJ1-5|NA
TGCAGCGTTAAGGAGCCACAGGGGCCCCAGCATTTT
CSVKEPQGPQHF
>TRBD1|TRBV6-1|TRBJ2-7|NA
TGTGCCAGCAGGGGCGACAGGGGGAACCCCCACGAGCAGTACTTC
CASRGDRGNPHEQYF
>TRBD1|TRBV9|TRBJ2-7|NA
TGTGCCAGCAGCGTAGGGGGGACAGGGGTGCCCTACGAGCAGTACTTC
CASSVGGTGVPYEQYF
>NA|TRBV6-1|TRBJ1-1|NA
TGTGCCAGCAGGGCACAGGGTATGGGCACTGAAGCTTTCTTT
CASRAQGMGTEAFF
>TRBD2|TRBV4-3|TRBJ2-3|once
TGCGCCAGCAGCCAGGACCGGGAACTAGCGGGGGGCACAGATACGCAGTATTTT
CASSQDRELAGGTDTQYF
>NA|TRBV30|TRBJ2-3|NA
TGTGCCTGGAGTCTCGGTGTGACGCAGTATTTT
CAWSLGVTQYF
>NA|TRBV7-3|TRBJ1-1|NA
TGTGCCAGCAGCTTACAGGGCCCCACTGAAGCTTTCTTT
CASSLQGPTEAFF
>NA|TRBV11-2|TRBJ2-7|NA
TGTGCCAGCAGCTACGGCCCCTCCACAGGCCGCGAGCAGTACTTC
CASSYGPSTGREQYF
>NA|TRBV5-6|TRBJ1-2|NA
TGTGCCAGCAGCTCCTCTAACTATGGCTACACCTTC
CASSSSNYGYTF
>NA|TRBV19|TRBJ1-5|once
TGTGCCAGTAGTAAGCTCCCGGGAAAGAGCAATCAGCCCCAGCATTTT
CASSKLPGKSNQPQHF
>NA|TRBV29-1|TRBJ2-3|NA
TGCAGCGTGGCCGGACACTCCACAGATACGCAGTATTTT
CSVAGHSTDTQYF
>TRBD1|TRBV19|TRBJ1-5|once
TGTGCCAGTAGCTCCGGGACAGGGGAAAGTCAGCCCCAGCATTTT
CASSSGTGESQPQHF
>TRBD1|TRBV7-8|TRBJ1-1|NA
TGTGCCAGCAGCTTTTACAGGGGGCGAGACGCTTTCTTT
CASSFYRGRDAFF
>TRBD1|TRBV11-2|TRBJ2-3|NA
TGTGCCAGCAGCAGACAGGGTGGGGGTACAGATACGCAGTATTTT
CASSRQGGGTDTQYF
>NA|TRBV7-2|TRBJ1-4|NA
TGTGCCAGCAGCCTTTGGGACACGGGTGAAAAACTGTTTTTT
CASSLWDTGEKLFF
>NA|TRBV2|TRBJ2-1|NA
TGTGCCAGCAGTGAAGCGCGAGGGTTTGGCTACAATGAGCAGTTCTTC
CASSEARGFGYNEQFF
>NA|TRBV18|TRBJ2-5|NA
TGTGCCAGCTCACCACGGGGGGACAGACAAGAGACCCAGTACTTC
CASSPRGDRQETQYF
>TRBD1|TRBV5-5|TRBJ2-2|NA
TGTGCCAGCAGCATAGACAGGGTCAACACCGGGGAGCTGTTTTTT
CASSIDRVNTGELFF
>TRBD1|TRBV29-1|TRBJ1-1|NA
TGCAGCGTTCGGGGACGGGGCAGGGGGACTGAAGCTTTCTTT
CSVRGRGRGTEAFF
>TRBD1|TRBV11-3|TRBJ2-1|NA
TGTGCCAGCAGCTCAGGGGGGACAGGGGGCCACAATGAGCAGTTCTTC
CASSSGGTGGHNEQFF
>NA|TRBV5-6|TRBJ1-2|NA
TGTGCCAGCAGCTCTAGGCCCTCCGGGGGAGGTGGCTACACCTTC
CASSSRPSGGGGYTF
>NA|TRBV28|TRBJ1-2|NA
TGTGCTGGGGGGGCAAGGGAGGGCTACACCTTC
CAGGAREGYTF
>TRBD2|TRBV18|TRBJ2-1|once
TGTGCCAGCTCACCACCGGGACTAGAGCAGTTCTTC
CASSPPGLEQFF
>NA|TRBV2|TRBJ2-7|NA
TGTGCCAGCAGTCCCAGGGCCTACGAGCAGTACTTC
CASSPRAYEQYF
>NA|TRBV5-1|TRBJ2-7|NA
TGCGCCAGCAGCTCGGATAGCGAGAACTACGAGCAGTACTTC
CASSSDSENYEQYF
>NA|TRBV6-5|TRBJ2-5|NA
TGTGCCAGCAGTTACACGACAGGGACTGGCGAGACCCAGTACTTC
CASSYTTGTGETQYF
>TRBD2|TRBV7-1|TRBJ2-1|NA
TGTGCCAGCACCTCAGGGTGGGCGCAGATCGGGACTAGCGAATTGCAGAGCTCCTACAATGAGCAGTTCTTC
CASTSGWAQIGTSELQSSYNEQFF
>NA|TRBV11-2|TRBJ1-5|NA
TGTGCCGGGTGCTTCCCGTGGGGCAGGCAAAATCAGCCCCAGCATTTT
CAGCFPWGRQNQPQHF
>TRBD1|TRBV7-9|TRBJ2-7|NA
TGTGCCAGCAGCTCGACCGGGACAGGATCCTACGAGCAGTACTTC
CASSSTGTGSYEQYF
>NA|TRBV27|TRBJ2-1|NA
TGTGCCAGCAGTTCTAGCGCCAATGAGCAGTTCTTC
CASSSSANEQFF
>TRBD1|TRBV29-1|TRBJ2-7|NA
TGCAGCGTTGAAATTTCGGGACAGGGGGGCTACGAGCAGTACTTC
CSVEISGQGGYEQYF
>NA|TRBV18|TRBJ1-2|NA
TGTGCCAGCTCACATCGGACAGAGCCCGGGAATGGTGGCTACACCTTC
CASSHRTEPGNGGYTF
>TRBD2|TRBV6-1|TRBJ2-7|once
TGTGCCAGCAGTGGAGGGATCGGGGGGGGGTCCTACGAGCAGTACTTC
CASSGGIGGGSYEQYF
>TRBD1|TRBV18|TRBJ1-6|NA
TGTGCCAGCTCACCACAGGCAGGGGGCAATTCACCCCTCCACTTT
CASSPQAGGNSPLHF
>TRBD2|TRBV28|TRBJ2-1|NA
TGTGCCAGCAGTATAGCGGGAGGCGCCTACAATGAGCAGTTCTTC
CASSIAGGAYNEQFF
>TRBD1|TRBV27|TRBJ2-7|NA
TGTGCCAGCAAGACAGGGATCAACGAGCAGTACTTC
CASKTGINEQYF
>TRBD1|TRBV5-1|TRBJ2-7|NA
TGCGCCAGCAGCTCGCCACTACAGGGGGCGCAGGACGAGCAGTACTTC
CASSSPLQGAQDEQYF
>NA|TRBV18|TRBJ2-1|NA
TGTGCCAGCTCACCACCTGACAACCCTTACAATGATAAGCAGTTCTTC
CASSPPDNPYNDKQFF
>NA|TRBV28|TRBJ2-5|NA
TGTGCCAGCCGTTCAAGCGGGACAAGGGGGGAGACCCAGTACTTC
CASRSSGTRGETQYF
>NA|TRBV18|TRBJ1-5|NA
TGTGCCAGCTCACTACAGGGTGCCAATCAGCCCCAGCATTTT
CASSLQGANQPQHF
>NA|TRBV11-2|TRBJ1-1|NA
TGTGCCAGCAGCCCCGATTGGGCTGGCACTGAAGCTTTCTTT
CASSPDWAGTEAFF
>NA|TRBV28|TRBJ1-6|few
TGTGCCAGCAGTCAGGTGACCTATAATTCACCCCTCCACTTT
CASSQVTYNSPLHF
>TRBD2|TRBV9|TRBJ2-3|NA
TGTGCCAGCAGCGTAGGGGCGGGAGGGCCCCACACAGATACGCAGTATTTT
CASSVGAGGPHTDTQYF